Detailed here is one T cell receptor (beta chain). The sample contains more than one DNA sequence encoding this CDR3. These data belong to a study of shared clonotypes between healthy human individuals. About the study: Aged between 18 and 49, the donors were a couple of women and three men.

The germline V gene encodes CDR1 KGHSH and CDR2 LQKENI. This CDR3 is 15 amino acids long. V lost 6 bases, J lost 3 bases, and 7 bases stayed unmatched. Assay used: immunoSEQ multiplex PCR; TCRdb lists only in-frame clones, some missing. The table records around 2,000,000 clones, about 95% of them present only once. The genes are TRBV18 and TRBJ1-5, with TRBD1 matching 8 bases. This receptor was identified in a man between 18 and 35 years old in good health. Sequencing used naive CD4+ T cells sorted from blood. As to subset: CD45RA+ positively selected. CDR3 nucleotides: TGTGCCAGCTCCCCCGGACAGGGCGTCAATCAGCCCCAGCATTTT. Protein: CASSPGQGVNQPQHF.